Presented here are 27 T cell receptor beta chains from one specimen sequenced in a study of T cells in tuberculosis. Cells were sorted from thawed PBMC rested overnight and stained with GMM-loaded CD1B tetramer, viability dye and anti-CD3. C32 glucose monomycolate from Rhodococcus equi was loaded onto the CD1B tetramers. TCRdb keeps only in-frame clones here, not all; method: immunoSEQ multiplex PCR. The sample yields more than 70,000 clones, roughly 91% seen once. The sequenced sample was CD1b-GMM tetramer-negative cells sorted from PBMCs. The receptor set was obtained from an adult woman with latent tuberculosis.

The chain is built from TRBV4-3 and TRBJ1-2; perhaps TRBD1 as D (6 bases). This CDR3 has 16 residues. Trimming cost V 0 bases and J 4 bases, with 15 bases left between them. Germline V gene data show CDR1 as LGHNA and CDR2 as YSLEER. CDR3 sequence (DNA): TGCGCCAGCAGCCAAGAGGGGACAACCGAGGCCTATGGCTACACCTTC. Protein sequence: CASSQEGTTEAYGYTF.

The table lists this clone with a few counts. This chain connects TRBV6-4 to TRBJ1-2; 8 bases agree with TRBD1. Trimming removed 0 bases from V and 7 bases from J; junction bases left unmatched: 7. CDR3 length: 15 residues. The germline CDR1 and CDR2 sequences are MRHNA and SNTAGT. CDR3 bases: TGTGCCAGCAGTGACTCGCCAGGGGGCCGTGGTGGCTACACCTTC. Translated, it gives CASSDSPGGRGGYTF.

V usage is TRBV7-9 and J usage is TRBJ1-2; possible D gene TRBD1, 6 bases. CDR1 is SEHNR, CDR2 FQNEAQ, per germline (reference sequence). Between the trimmed V and J ends, which lost 4 bases and 1 base, there was a span of 13 bases. The CDR3 covers 15 residues. CDR3 sequence reads: CASSSWDTDNYGYTF. The CDR3 nucleotides are TGTGCCAGCAGCTCCTGGGACACCGATAACTATGGCTACACCTTC.

The chain uses TRBV6-1 and TRBJ1-2; no clear D gene. Germline V gene lookup returns CDR1 MNHNS and CDR2 SASEGT. Trimming cost V 2 bases and J 5 bases, with 12 bases left between them. The CDR3 runs 14 residues. The CDR3 region has the DNA TGTGCCAGCAGTGAACAGGCCGGCGGGTATGGCTACACCTTC. Protein sequence: CASSEQAGGYGYTF.

J is TRBJ1-3 and V is TRBV11-2, with D tentatively TRBD1 (5 bases). The CDR3 consists of 16 residues. In germline, CDR1 is SGHAT, CDR2 FQNNGV. The ends were cut back, 5 bases at V and 0 bases at J, with 14 bases in the middle. The CDR3 nucleotides read TGTGCCAGCAGCAAAAGCCGGGGGACCTCTGGAAACACCATATATTTT. Translated: CASSKSRGTSGNTIYF. Based on the CDR3 plus reference TRBV11-2 and TRBJ1-3, the full variable domain is EAGVAQSPRYKIIEKRQSVAFWCNPISGHATLYWYQQILGQGPKLLIQFQNNGVVDDSQLPKDRFSAERLKGVDSTLKIQPAKLEDSAVYLCASSKSRGTSGNTIYFGEGSWLTVV.

This chain uses TRBV5-6 with TRBJ2-2; perhaps TRBD1 as D (5 bases). The CDR3 extends over 17 amino acids. Trimming took off 4 bases at V and 4 bases at J, with 20 bases between the two ends. The V gene's germline CDR1 is SGHDT and CDR2 YYEEEE. The CDR3 DNA reads TGTGCCAGCAGCAAGACGCCAAGGGGCCTAGGCACCGGGGAGCTGTTTTTT. This translates into CASSKTPRGLGTGELFF.

The gene calls are TRBV6-1 and TRBJ1-4; D call uncertain. This CDR3 is 14 amino acids long. V was trimmed by 1 base and J by 10 bases, leaving 13 bases between them. Germline V gene data show CDR1 as MNHNS and CDR2 as SASEGT. The CDR3 loop is CASSEGQIRGKLFF. In DNA, the CDR3 is TGTGCCAGCAGTGAAGGGCAAATTCGGGGAAAACTGTTTTTT.

Details on this clone: Other DNA sequences of this sample code for an identical CDR3. J is TRBJ1-2 and V is TRBV18; TRBD1 agrees at 8 bases. Germline V CDR1 and CDR2: KGHSH, LQKENI. The CDR3 runs 12 residues. V dropped 3 bases and J dropped 6; count of bases not matched to a gene: 0. The CDR3 DNA reads TGTGCCAGCTCACCGACAGGGGATGGCTACACCTTC. It yields the protein CASSPTGDGYTF.

For the CDR3, the DNA is TGTGCCAGCATGGCGGGGGGGCACGGGGAGACCCAGTACTTC. It specifies CASMAGGHGETQYF. J is TRBJ2-5 and V is TRBV6-6; TRBD2 matches at 9 bases. The CDR3 is made up of 14 amino acids. Germline V CDR1 and CDR2: MNHNY, SVGAGI (reference sequence). Trimming at V came to 7 bases and at J to 5 bases, leaving 8 bases not matched to a gene.

The chain recombines TRBV5-8 with TRBJ2-7; 9 nucleotides match TRBD1. This CDR3 contains 15 residues. CDR1 and CDR2 (germline): SGHTS, YDEGEE. J lost 2 bases, V lost 2 bases, and 5 bases had no gene match. The chain's CDR3 is CASSLTGTGTYEQYV. The CDR3 nucleotides are TGTGCCAGCAGCTTAACCGGGACAGGGACCTACGAGCAGTACGTC.

The chain employs TRBV7-6 and TRBJ2-5, with TRBD1 matching over 8 bases. The J call may be incorrect, as the DNA end agrees better with TRBJ2-7. The CDR3 is 13 amino acids. The germline V gene encodes CDR1 SGHVS and CDR2 FNYEAQ. The CDR3 is CASSFAGGGEQYF. The CDR3 bases are TGTGCCAGCAGCTTTGCAGGGGGCGGCGAGCAGTACTTC.

The V call is TRBV5-6, the J call TRBJ2-3, with a tentative D call TRBD2 (5 bases). Between the trimmed V and J ends, which lost 0 bases and 1 base, there was a span of 15 bases. The CDR3 consists of 17 residues. Germline-derived CDR1 and CDR2 are SGHDT and YYEEEE. In DNA form, the CDR3 reads TGTGCCAGCAGCTTGGGGGTCTGGGAGCCCCGCACAGATACGCAGTATTTT. It yields the protein CASSLGVWEPRTDTQYF.

The chain couples TRBV5-1 to TRBJ2-4; TRBD2 agrees at 8 bases. This CDR3 comprises 12 residues. The germline V gene encodes CDR1 SGHRS and CDR2 YFSETQ. J was trimmed by 12 bases and V by 4 bases; bases with no gene match: 6. The CDR3 coding sequence is TGCGCCAGCAGCCCGGGAGGGCGGGATCAGTACTTC. This encodes CASSPGGRDQYF.

This clone was seen only a few times. The J gene is TRBJ2-3, the V gene TRBV9; possibly TRBD2 for D (5 bases). The CDR3 runs 15 residues. V was cut by 2 bases and J by 1 base, with 11 bases left in between. Looked up from germline, CDR1 is SGDLS and CDR2 is YYNGEE. The CDR3 DNA reads as TGTGCCAGCAGCGTCCTGGACTGGGGCACAGATACGCAGTATTTT. Encoded protein: CASSVLDWGTDTQYF.

The chain has TRBV4-1 and TRBJ2-2; 11 nucleotides agree with TRBD2. The CDR3 contains 16 residues. V gave up 6 bases and J gave up 0 bases; unmatched junction bases: 3. The V gene's germline CDR1 is MGHRA and CDR2 YSYEKL. CDR3 DNA: TGCGCCAGCAGACTAGCGGGGGCCGCGAACACCGGGGAGCTGTTTTTT. It specifies CASRLAGAANTGELFF.

J is TRBJ1-1 and V is TRBV6-5, with D tentatively TRBD1 (6 bases). Germline CDR1 reads MNHEY; CDR2 reads SVGAGI. This CDR3 is 13 amino acids long. V was shortened by 5 bases and J by 5 bases, with 12 bases between the two germline ends. CDR3: CASSQDRLTEAFF. CDR3 sequence (DNA): TGTGCCAGCAGTCAAGACAGGCTGACTGAAGCTTTCTTT.

The chain employs TRBV19 and TRBJ1-4; a possible D gene is TRBD1 (6 bases). V shed 0 bases and J shed 0 bases, with 8 bases lying between them. This CDR3 contains 16 residues. CDR1 and CDR2 (germline): LNHDA, SQIVND (reference sequence). DNA for the CDR3: TGTGCCAGTAGTATAGATCGACAGGCAACTAATGAAAAACTGTTTTTT. This sequence encodes CASSIDRQATNEKLFF.

The genes are TRBV9 and TRBJ1-4; TRBD1 matches at 11 bases. The CDR3 runs 17 residues. Germline assignment: CDR1 SGDLS and CDR2 YYNGEE. Trimming removed 1 base from V and 6 bases from J; junction bases left unmatched: 8. The CDR3 reads CASSVHRTGGADEKLFF. CDR3 sequence (DNA): TGTGCCAGCAGCGTACATAGGACAGGGGGCGCGGATGAAAAACTGTTTTTT.

The rearrangement uses TRBV7-2 and TRBJ2-5; 12 positions agree with TRBD2. The junction had 12 bases not matched to a gene; V was cut back by 5 bases and J by 5 bases. The CDR3 is 17 amino acids. Germline V CDR1 and CDR2: SGHTA, FQGNSA. CDR3 loop: CASSRSSGGAWGETQYF. CDR3 coding DNA: TGTGCCAGCAGCCGCTCTAGCGGGGGGGCTTGGGGGGAGACCCAGTACTTC.

J is TRBJ1-2 and V is TRBV4-3, with D possibly TRBD1 on 5 matching bases. Per the germline V gene, CDR1 is LGHNA and CDR2 is YSLEER. Trimming removed 0 bases from V and 5 bases from J, with 16 bases in between. This CDR3 spans 16 amino acids. The CDR3 sequence is CASSQEIGGREYGYTF. In DNA, the CDR3 is TGCGCCAGCAGCCAAGAGATCGGGGGAAGGGAGTATGGCTACACCTTC.

This rearrangement joins TRBV5-4 to TRBJ2-1, with D possibly matching TRBD2 (5 bases). Per the germline V gene, CDR1 is SGHNT and CDR2 is YYREEE (reference sequence). The CDR3 loop spans 13 amino acids. V dropped 0 bases and J dropped 12 bases, with 13 bases sitting between them. CDR3: CASSLEPARGQFF. The CDR3 DNA follows: TGTGCCAGCAGCTTGGAGCCAGCCCGGGGGCAGTTCTTC.

CDR3 residues: CASSFKRGVSSYNEQFF. CDR3 in DNA: TGTGCCAGCAGCTTCAAGCGGGGGGTCAGCTCCTACAATGAGCAGTTCTTC. The V and J genes are TRBV13 and TRBJ2-1, with 9 bases identical to TRBD2. From germline, CDR1 is PRHDT and CDR2 FYEKMQ (reference sequence). Trimming removed 3 bases from V and 0 bases from J; junction bases left unmatched: 6. The CDR3 totals 17 residues.

This chain joins TRBV6-4 and TRBJ2-6, with TRBD1 identical over 7 bases. CDR1 and CDR2 (germline): MRHNA, SNTAGT. V lost 0 bases and J lost 0; bases outside the gene matches: 8. The CDR3 extends over 19 amino acids. The CDR3 spells CASSDSGSGGSSGANVLTF. CDR3 sequence (DNA): TGTGCCAGCAGTGACTCGGGGTCAGGGGGAAGCTCTGGGGCCAACGTCCTGACTTTC.

This chain connects TRBV29-1 to TRBJ2-1; D possibly corresponds to TRBD2 (6 bases). This CDR3 spans 16 amino acids. Trimming left V 6 bases short and J 7 bases short, with 25 bases between. The V gene's germline CDR1 is SQVTM and CDR2 ANQGSEA. The CDR3 protein is CSVGTAVLKVGNEQFF. The CDR3 DNA reads as TGCAGCGTCGGGACTGCGGTTCTTAAAGTCGGGAATGAGCAGTTCTTC.

The gene calls are TRBV5-1 and TRBJ2-7; 14 bases are a match to TRBD2. CDR1 is SGHRS and CDR2 is YFSETQ in the germline V gene. The CDR3 spans 16 residues. V shed 4 bases and J 1 base; nucleotides not matched to a gene: 4. CDR3 amino acids: CASSPRTSGGSYEQYF. The CDR3 DNA is TGCGCCAGCAGCCCACGGACTAGCGGGGGGTCCTACGAGCAGTACTTC.

This chain joins TRBV30 and TRBJ2-1, with TRBD1 matching over 7 bases. Germline CDR1 and CDR2: GTSNPN and SVGIG (reference sequence). The CDR3 is made up of 14 amino acids. Unmatched junction bases numbered 7, after V lost 2 bases and J lost 6 bases. CDR3 coding DNA: TGTGCCTGGAGTACGGGACAGAACTTCAATGAGCAGTTCTTC. It specifies CAWSTGQNFNEQFF.

The chain links TRBV6-1 to TRBJ2-5, with 7 bases fitting TRBD1. V dropped 4 bases and J dropped 0; count of bases not matched to a gene: 5. The germline gives CDR1 MNHNS, CDR2 SASEGT. The CDR3 length is 15 residues. CDR3 coding DNA: TGTGCCAGCAGTGTGGGGACAGCGTACCAAGAGACCCAGTACTTC. Its translation: CASSVGTAYQETQYF.